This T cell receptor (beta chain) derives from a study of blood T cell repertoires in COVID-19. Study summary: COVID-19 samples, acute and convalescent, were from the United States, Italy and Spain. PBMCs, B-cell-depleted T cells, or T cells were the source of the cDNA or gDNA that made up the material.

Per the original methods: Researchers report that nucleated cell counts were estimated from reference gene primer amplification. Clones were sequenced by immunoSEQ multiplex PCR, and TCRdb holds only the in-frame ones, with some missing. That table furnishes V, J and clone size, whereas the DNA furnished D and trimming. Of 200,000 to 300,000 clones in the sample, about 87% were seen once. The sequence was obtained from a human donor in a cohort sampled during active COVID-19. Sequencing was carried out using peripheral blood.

Written as DNA, the CDR3 is TGTGCCAGCAGCTGGAGACTAGCGGGAGACAACAATGAGCAGTTCTTC. It translates to CASSWRLAGDNNEQFF. J is TRBJ2-1 and V is TRBV7-8, with 12 bases identical to TRBD2. Germline loops: CDR1 SGHVS, CDR2 FQNEAQ. This CDR3 has 16 amino acids. The ends lost 4 bases at V and 5 bases at J; junction bases unmatched: 6. The full variable domain, completed using reference TRBV7-8 and TRBJ2-1, is GAGVSQSPRYKVAKRGQDVALRCDPISGHVSLFWYQQALGQGPEFLTYFQNEAQLDKSGLPSDRFFAERPEGSVSTLKIQRTQQEDSAVYLCASSWRLAGDNNEQFFGPGTRLTVL.